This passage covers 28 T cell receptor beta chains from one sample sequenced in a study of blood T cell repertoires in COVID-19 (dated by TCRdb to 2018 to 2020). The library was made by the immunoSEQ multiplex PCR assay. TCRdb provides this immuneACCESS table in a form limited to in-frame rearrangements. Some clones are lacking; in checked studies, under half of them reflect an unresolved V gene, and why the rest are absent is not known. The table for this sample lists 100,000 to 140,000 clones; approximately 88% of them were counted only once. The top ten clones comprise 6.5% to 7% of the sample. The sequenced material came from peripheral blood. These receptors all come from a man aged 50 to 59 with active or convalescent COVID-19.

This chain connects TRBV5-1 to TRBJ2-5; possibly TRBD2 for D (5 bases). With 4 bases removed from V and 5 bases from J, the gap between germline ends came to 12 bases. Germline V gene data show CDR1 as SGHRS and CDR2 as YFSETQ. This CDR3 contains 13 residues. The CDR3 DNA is TGCGCCAGCAGCCGGTCGAGGGAGGAGACCCAGTACTTC. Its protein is CASSRSREETQYF.

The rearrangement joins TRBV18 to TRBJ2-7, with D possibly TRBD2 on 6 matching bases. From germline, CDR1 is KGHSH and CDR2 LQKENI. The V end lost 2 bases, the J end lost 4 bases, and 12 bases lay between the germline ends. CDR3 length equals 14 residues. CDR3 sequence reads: CASSPGGIGYEQYF. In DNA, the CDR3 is TGTGCCAGCTCACCAGGGGGGATTGGTTACGAGCAGTACTTC.

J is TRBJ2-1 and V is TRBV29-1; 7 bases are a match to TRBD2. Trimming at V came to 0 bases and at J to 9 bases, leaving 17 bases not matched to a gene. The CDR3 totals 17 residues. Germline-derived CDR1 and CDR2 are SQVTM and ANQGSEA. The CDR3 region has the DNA TGCAGCGTTGAAGATCCGGGGGGTAGCGGGCAAAGCGGTGAGCAGTTCTTC. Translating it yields CSVEDPGGSGQSGEQFF.

The CDR3, as DNA: TGCAGCGTTCAGGACAGTATGAACACTGAAGCTTTCTTT. This codes for CSVQDSMNTEAFF. The chain is built from TRBV29-1 and TRBJ1-1, with a tentative D call TRBD1 (6 bases). The CDR3 covers 13 residues. Germline loops: CDR1 SQVTM, CDR2 ANQGSEA. Trimming pared 5 bases from V and 0 bases from J, leaving 10 bases between.

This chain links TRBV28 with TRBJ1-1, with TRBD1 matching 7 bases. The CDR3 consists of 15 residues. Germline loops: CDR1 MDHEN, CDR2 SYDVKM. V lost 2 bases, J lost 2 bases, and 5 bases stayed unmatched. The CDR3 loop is CASSLPGTVNTEAFF. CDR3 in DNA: TGTGCCAGCAGTTTACCCGGGACAGTTAACACTGAAGCTTTCTTT.

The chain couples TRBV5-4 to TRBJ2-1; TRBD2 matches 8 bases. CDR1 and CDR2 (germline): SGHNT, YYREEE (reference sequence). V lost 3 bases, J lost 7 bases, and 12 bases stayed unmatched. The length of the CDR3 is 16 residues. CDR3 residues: CASSSHSGTSMNEQFF. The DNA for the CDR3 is TGTGCCAGCAGCTCCCACTCCGGGACTAGTATGAATGAGCAGTTCTTC.

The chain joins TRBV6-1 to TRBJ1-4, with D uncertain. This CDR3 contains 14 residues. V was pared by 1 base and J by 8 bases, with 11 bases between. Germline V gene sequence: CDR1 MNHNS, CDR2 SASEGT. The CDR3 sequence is CASSEGARREKLFF. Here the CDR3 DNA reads TGTGCCAGCAGTGAAGGGGCGCGACGAGAAAAACTGTTTTTT.

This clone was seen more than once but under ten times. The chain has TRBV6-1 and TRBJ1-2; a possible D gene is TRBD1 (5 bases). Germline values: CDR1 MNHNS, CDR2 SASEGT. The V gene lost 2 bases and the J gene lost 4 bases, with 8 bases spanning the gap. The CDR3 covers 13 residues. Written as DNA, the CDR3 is TGTGCCAGCAGTGAAACAGGAGCCTATGGCTACACCTTC. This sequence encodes CASSETGAYGYTF.

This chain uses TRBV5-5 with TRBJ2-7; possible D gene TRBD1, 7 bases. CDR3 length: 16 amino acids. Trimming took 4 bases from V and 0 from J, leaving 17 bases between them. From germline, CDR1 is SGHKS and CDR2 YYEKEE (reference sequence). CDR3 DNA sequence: TGTGCCAGCAGCCCGCCCCGACAGGGACTCTCCTACGAGCAGTACTTC. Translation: CASSPPRQGLSYEQYF.

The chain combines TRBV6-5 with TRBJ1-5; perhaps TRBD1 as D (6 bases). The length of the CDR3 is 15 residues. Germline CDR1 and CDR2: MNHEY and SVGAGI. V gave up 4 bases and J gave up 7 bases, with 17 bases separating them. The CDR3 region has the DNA TGTGCCAGCAGTTCTCAATACCGGGACAACCAGCCCCAGCATTTT. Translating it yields CASSSQYRDNQPQHF.

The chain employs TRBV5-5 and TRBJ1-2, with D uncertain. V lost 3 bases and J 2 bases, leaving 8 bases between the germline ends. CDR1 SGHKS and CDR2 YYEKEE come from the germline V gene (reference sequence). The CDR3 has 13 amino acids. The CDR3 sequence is CASSSRINYGYTF. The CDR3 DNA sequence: TGTGCCAGCAGCTCGAGAATAAACTATGGCTACACCTTC.

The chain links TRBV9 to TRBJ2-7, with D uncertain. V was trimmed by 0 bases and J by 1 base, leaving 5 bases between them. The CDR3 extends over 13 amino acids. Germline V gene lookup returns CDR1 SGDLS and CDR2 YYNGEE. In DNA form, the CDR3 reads TGTGCCAGCAGCGTAGGTCAATCCTACGAGCAGTACTTC. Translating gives CASSVGQSYEQYF.

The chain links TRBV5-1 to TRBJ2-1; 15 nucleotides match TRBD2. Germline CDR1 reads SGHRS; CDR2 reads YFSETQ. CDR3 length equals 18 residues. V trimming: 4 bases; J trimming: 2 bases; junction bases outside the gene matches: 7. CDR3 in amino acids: CASSRTSGRAGAYNEQFF. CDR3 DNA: TGCGCCAGCAGCCGGACTAGCGGGAGGGCGGGGGCCTACAATGAGCAGTTCTTC.

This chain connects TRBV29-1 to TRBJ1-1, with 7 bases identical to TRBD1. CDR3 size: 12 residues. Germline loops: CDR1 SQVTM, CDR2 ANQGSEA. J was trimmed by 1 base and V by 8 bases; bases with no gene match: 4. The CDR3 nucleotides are TGCAGCTTCGGGACAGCGAACACTGAAGCTTTCTTT. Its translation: CSFGTANTEAFF.

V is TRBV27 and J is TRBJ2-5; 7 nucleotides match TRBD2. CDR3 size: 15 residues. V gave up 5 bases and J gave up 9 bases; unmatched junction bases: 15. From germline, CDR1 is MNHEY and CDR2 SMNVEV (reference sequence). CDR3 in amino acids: CASSPSGTYEAAQYF. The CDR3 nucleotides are TGTGCCAGCAGTCCGAGCGGGACCTACGAAGCTGCCCAGTACTTC.

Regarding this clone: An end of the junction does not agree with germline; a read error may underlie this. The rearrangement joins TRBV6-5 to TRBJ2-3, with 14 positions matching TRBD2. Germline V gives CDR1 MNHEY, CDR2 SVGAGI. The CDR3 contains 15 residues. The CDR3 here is CASHQPGGLAGAGNF. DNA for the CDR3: TGTGCCAGCCATCAACCTGGGGGACTAGCGGGAGCCGGAAATTTT.

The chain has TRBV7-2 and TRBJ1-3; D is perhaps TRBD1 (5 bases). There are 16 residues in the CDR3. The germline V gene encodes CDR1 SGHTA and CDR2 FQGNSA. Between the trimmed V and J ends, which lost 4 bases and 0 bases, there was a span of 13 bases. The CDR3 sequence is CASSSGGRDSGNTIYF. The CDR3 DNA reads TGTGCCAGCAGCTCGGGGGGACGAGACTCTGGAAACACCATATATTTT.

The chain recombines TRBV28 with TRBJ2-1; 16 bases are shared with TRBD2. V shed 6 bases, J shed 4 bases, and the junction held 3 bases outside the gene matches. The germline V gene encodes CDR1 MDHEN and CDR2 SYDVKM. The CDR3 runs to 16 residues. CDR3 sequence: CASRGLAGGSYNEQFF. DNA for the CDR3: TGTGCCAGCAGGGGACTAGCGGGAGGGTCTTACAATGAGCAGTTCTTC.

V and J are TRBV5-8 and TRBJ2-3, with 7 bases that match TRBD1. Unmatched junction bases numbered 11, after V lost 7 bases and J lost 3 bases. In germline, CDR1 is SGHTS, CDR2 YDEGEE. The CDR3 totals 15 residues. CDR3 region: CASSNPTGYTDTQYF. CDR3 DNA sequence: TGTGCCAGCTCCAATCCGACAGGGTATACAGATACGCAGTATTTT.

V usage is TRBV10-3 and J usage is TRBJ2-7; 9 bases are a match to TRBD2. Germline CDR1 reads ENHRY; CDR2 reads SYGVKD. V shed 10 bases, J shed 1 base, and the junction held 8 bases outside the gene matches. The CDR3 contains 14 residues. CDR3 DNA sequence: TGTGCCACCGCCCAAGCGGGAGGATCCTACGAGCAGTACTTC. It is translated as CATAQAGGSYEQYF.

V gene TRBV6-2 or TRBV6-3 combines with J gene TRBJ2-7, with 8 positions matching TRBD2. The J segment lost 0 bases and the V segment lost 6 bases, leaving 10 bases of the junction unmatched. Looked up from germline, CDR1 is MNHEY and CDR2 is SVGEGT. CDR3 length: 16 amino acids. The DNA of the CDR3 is TGTGCCAGCAGCCCAAGATCGGGGGGGAGCTCCTACGAGCAGTACTTC. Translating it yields CASSPRSGGSSYEQYF.

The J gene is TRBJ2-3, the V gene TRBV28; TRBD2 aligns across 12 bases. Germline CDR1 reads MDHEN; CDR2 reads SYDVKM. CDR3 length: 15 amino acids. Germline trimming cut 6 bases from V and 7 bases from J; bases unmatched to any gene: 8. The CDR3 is CASRLPGLAGNTQYF. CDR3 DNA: TGTGCCAGCAGGCTCCCCGGACTAGCGGGAAATACGCAGTATTTT.

The CDR3 region has the DNA TGTGCCAGCAGCTTATACGCGGGAGGGCCAAGGGAGACCCAGTACTTC. Protein product: CASSLYAGGPRETQYF. This chain joins TRBV7-8 and TRBJ2-5, with 9 bases matching TRBD2. CDR3 length equals 16 residues. Germline CDR1 reads SGHVS; CDR2 reads FQNEAQ. Trimming cost V 2 bases and J 5 bases; bases outside gene matches: 9.

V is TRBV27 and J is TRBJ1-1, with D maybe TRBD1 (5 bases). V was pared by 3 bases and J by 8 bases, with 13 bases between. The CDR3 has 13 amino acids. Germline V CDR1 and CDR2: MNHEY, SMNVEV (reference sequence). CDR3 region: CASSLSGAAEAFF. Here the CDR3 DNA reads TGTGCCAGCAGTTTGAGTGGGGCCGCCGAAGCTTTCTTT.

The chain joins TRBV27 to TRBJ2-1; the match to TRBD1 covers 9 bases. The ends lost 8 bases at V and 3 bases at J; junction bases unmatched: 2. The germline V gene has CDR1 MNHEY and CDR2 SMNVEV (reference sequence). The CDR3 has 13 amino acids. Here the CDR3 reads CASGDRDYNEQFF. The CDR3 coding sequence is TGTGCCAGCGGGGACAGGGACTACAATGAGCAGTTCTTC.

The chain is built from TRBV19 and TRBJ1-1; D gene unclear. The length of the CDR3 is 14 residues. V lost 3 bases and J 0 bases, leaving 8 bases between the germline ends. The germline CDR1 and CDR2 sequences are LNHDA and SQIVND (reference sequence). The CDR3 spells CASSIGDMNTEAFF. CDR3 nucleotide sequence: TGTGCCAGTAGTATTGGTGACATGAACACTGAAGCTTTCTTT.

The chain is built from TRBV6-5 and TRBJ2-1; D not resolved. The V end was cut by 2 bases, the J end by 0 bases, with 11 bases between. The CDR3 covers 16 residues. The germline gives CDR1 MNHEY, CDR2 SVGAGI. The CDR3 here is CASSYGRRGSYNEQFF. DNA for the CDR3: TGTGCCAGCAGTTACGGCCGAAGAGGCTCCTACAATGAGCAGTTCTTC.

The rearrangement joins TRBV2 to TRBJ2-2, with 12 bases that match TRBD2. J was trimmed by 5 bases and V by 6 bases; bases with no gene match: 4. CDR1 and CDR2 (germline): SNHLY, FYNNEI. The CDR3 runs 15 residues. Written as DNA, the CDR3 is TGTGCCAGCAGCCCTAGCGGGAGGGTTACCGGGGAGCTGTTTTTT. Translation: CASSPSGRVTGELFF.